Sequencing of this T cell receptor (beta chain) was carried out in a study of siplizumab effects on memory and regulatory T cells. The assay was immunoSEQ multiplex PCR, and TCRdb's table has in-frame clones only and misses some. The sample yields about 40,000 clones, around 92% seen once. The CDR3 extends over 15 amino acids. The germline CDR1 and CDR2 sequences are SQVTM and ANQGSEA. Trimming stripped 1 base from V and 2 bases from J, with 13 bases between. The V and J genes are TRBV29-1 and TRBJ2-3, with TRBD1 as a possible D gene (6 bases). The sequenced sample consisted of naive CD4+ T cells sorted from blood. This TCR derives from a human donor in good health. CDR3 sequence: CSVEVGQGSTDTQYF. Here the CDR3 DNA reads TGCAGCGTTGAAGTGGGGCAGGGGTCCACAGATACGCAGTATTTT.